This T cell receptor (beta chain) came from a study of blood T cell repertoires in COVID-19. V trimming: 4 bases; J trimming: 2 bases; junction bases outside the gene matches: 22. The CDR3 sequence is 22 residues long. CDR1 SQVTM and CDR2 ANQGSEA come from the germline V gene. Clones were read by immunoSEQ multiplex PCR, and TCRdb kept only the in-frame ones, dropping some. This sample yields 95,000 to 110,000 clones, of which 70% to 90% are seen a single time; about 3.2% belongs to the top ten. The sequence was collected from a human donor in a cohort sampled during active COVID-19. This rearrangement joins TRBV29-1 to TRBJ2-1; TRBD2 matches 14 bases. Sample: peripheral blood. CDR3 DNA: TGCAGCGTTGGGGCCCCGACGGACGGACTAGCGGGAGGCCCCTTACCCTACAATGAGCAGTTCTTC. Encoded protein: CSVGAPTDGLAGGPLPYNEQFF.